One and the same sample provided the 7 T cell receptor beta chains below, sequenced in a study of blood T cell repertoires in COVID-19. TCRdb keeps only in-frame clones here, not all; method: immunoSEQ multiplex PCR. The sample records tens of thousands of clones, roughly four fifths being singletons. What was sequenced was peripheral blood. These receptors all stem from a man aged 50 or older with active or convalescent COVID-19.

The V gene is TRBV5-6, the J gene TRBJ2-7; TRBD1 aligns across 10 bases. The V gene end was trimmed by 5 bases and the J gene end by 6 bases; junction bases not matched to a gene: 5. Germline lookup yields CDR1 SGHDT and CDR2 YYEEEE. The CDR3 sequence is 13 residues long. CDR3 in DNA: TGTGCCAGCAGTTGGGACAGGGGAGGCGAGCAGTACGTC. Protein: CASSWDRGGEQYV.

The chain combines TRBV3-1 (or the pseudogene TRBV3-2) with TRBJ2-5; perhaps TRBD1 as D (6 bases). There are 13 residues in the CDR3. Germline V gene data show CDR1 as LGHDT and CDR2 as YNNKEL (reference sequence). Trimming left V 1 base short and J 6 bases short, with 9 bases between. The CDR3 loop is CASSQGGGKTQYF. The DNA for the CDR3 is TGTGCCAGCAGCCAAGGAGGGGGTAAGACCCAGTACTTC.

V usage is TRBV3-1 (or the pseudogene TRBV3-2) and J usage is TRBJ2-3; 7 bases are a match to TRBD2. V lost 6 bases, J lost 0 bases, and 6 bases stayed unmatched. CDR1 is LGHDT and CDR2 is YNNKEL in the germline V gene (reference sequence). The CDR3 covers 15 residues. DNA for the CDR3: TGTGCCAGCAGACGAACTAGCGCCAGCACAGATACGCAGTATTTT. Translated: CASRRTSASTDTQYF.

The V and J genes are TRBV5-1 and TRBJ2-7, with 7 bases fitting TRBD2. The CDR3 totals 14 residues. With V trimmed by 3 bases and J by 0 bases, 3 bases remained unmatched. Germline loops: CDR1 SGHRS, CDR2 YFSETQ. DNA of the CDR3: TGCGCCAGCAGCTCGGGGGGAGCCTCCTACGAGCAGTACTTC. It codes for CASSSGGASYEQYF.

The chain recombines TRBV7-6 with TRBJ2-7; TRBD2 aligns across 11 bases. V lost 6 bases to trimming and J lost 6 bases; unmatched junction nucleotides: 10. CDR3 length: 15 residues. The V gene's germline CDR1 is SGHVS and CDR2 FNYEAQ. This chain's CDR3 is CASSWGLADLSEQYF. In DNA, the CDR3 is TGTGCCAGCAGTTGGGGACTAGCGGATTTAAGCGAGCAGTACTTC. Supplemented by reference TRBV7-6 and TRBJ2-7, the full variable domain reads GAGVSQSPRYKVTKRGQDVALRCDPISGHVSLYWYRQALGQGPEFLTYFNYEAQQDKSGLPNDRFSAERPEGSISTLTIQRTEQRDSAMYRCASSWGLADLSEQYFGPGTRLTVT.

The chain joins TRBV7-2 to TRBJ2-3; 8 bases align to TRBD1. The CDR3 totals 16 residues. The germline V gene has CDR1 SGHTA and CDR2 FQGNSA. Germline trimming cut 1 base from V and 1 base from J; bases unmatched to any gene: 4. The CDR3 DNA sequence: TGTGCCAGCAGCTTAGTCGGGACAGGTGGCACAGATACGCAGTATTTT. Its protein is CASSLVGTGGTDTQYF.

The rearrangement links TRBV21-1 to TRBJ1-5; the D call of TRBD1 is as the table states it, not checked on the DNA. TRBV21-1 is assigned pseudogene status. The CDR3 runs to 16 residues. CDR3 bases: TGTGCCAGCAGCAAAGTTAGGCAGGGTAACAATCAGCCCCAGCATTTT. This sequence encodes CASSKVRQGNNQPQHF.